These 19 T cell receptor beta chains were sequenced from one sample in a study of vaccination and CD4 T cells after COVID-19. TCRdb redid the calling of the PCR reads with MiXCR, one entry per CDR3 protein. The sample holds 13,000 to 15,000 distinct CDR3 sequences, less than 80% seen once. The starting material was CD4+ T cells from blood, obtained after SARS-CoV-2 vaccination. These receptors were obtained from a human donor who had recovered from COVID-19.

This clonotype appeared a single time. This chain joins TRBV2 and TRBJ1-5; 7 bases align to TRBD1. Unmatched junction bases numbered 7, after V lost 5 bases and J lost 3 bases. Germline loops: CDR1 SNHLY, CDR2 FYNNEI. This CDR3 has 15 residues. Here the CDR3 reads CASSSAGQNNQPQHF. The CDR3 region has the DNA TGTGCCAGCAGTTCCGCGGGACAGAACAATCAGCCCCAGCATTTT.

The table lists this clonotype with a count of one. The CDR3 DNA reads TGTGCCTGGAGCGAGGGACAGATAACAGATACGCAGTATTTT. Encoded protein: CAWSEGQITDTQYF. The J gene is TRBJ2-3, the V gene TRBV30; 7 bases agree with TRBD1. The V segment lost 3 bases and the J segment 3 bases; nucleotides outside the gene matches: 6. Germline V gives CDR1 GTSNPN, CDR2 SVGIG (reference sequence). CDR3 length: 14 amino acids. Variable domain in full (rest from reference TRBV30 and TRBJ2-3): SQTIHQWPATLVQPVGSPLSLECTVEGTSNPNLYWYRQAAGRGLQLLFYSVGIGQISSEVPQNLSASRPQDRQFILSSKKLLLSDSGFYLCAWSEGQITDTQYFGPGTRLTVL.

V gene TRBV27 combines with J gene TRBJ2-3; D is ambiguous. There are 16 residues in the CDR3. V gave up 5 bases and J gave up 1 base, with 16 bases separating them. Germline lookup yields CDR1 MNHEY and CDR2 SMNVEV (reference sequence). The DNA for the CDR3 is TGTGCCAGCAGTCCTAGGACGGCAAGAGGCACAGATACGCAGTATTTT. Amino acid sequence: CASSPRTARGTDTQYF.

The chain links TRBV7-2 to TRBJ2-5; D gene unclear. This CDR3 is built from 14 residues. Trimming stripped 5 bases from V and 0 bases from J, with 10 bases between. From germline, CDR1 is SGHTA and CDR2 FQGNSA. The CDR3 here is CASSVDRYQETQYF. The CDR3 nucleotides are TGTGCCAGCAGCGTCGACCGGTACCAAGAGACCCAGTACTTC.

This rearrangement joins TRBV20-1 to TRBJ1-1; D gene uncertain. The V gene's germline CDR1 is DFQATT and CDR2 SNEGSKA (reference sequence). The CDR3 length is 14 residues. V shed 5 bases and J shed 1 base, with 14 bases lying between them. The CDR3 coding sequence is TGCAGTGCTCCCCCCCCGGGTTCGAACACTGAAGCTTTCTTT. It codes for CSAPPPGSNTEAFF.

The chain uses TRBV9 and TRBJ2-3; TRBD2 might be the D (5 bases). This CDR3 contains 16 residues. The V gene's germline CDR1 is SGDLS and CDR2 YYNGEE. V was shortened by 0 bases and J by 7 bases, with 18 bases between the two germline ends. For the CDR3, the DNA is TGTGCCAGCAGCGTAGCTGAGCTGGACTCCGCCTATACGCAGTATTTT. It codes for CASSVAELDSAYTQYF.

The V and J genes are TRBV20-1 and TRBJ2-3; 11 bases line up with TRBD2. The CDR3 sequence is 15 residues long. CDR1 DFQATT and CDR2 SNEGSKA come from the germline V gene (reference sequence). Trimming at V came to 0 bases and at J to 7 bases, leaving 6 bases not matched to a gene. The CDR3 is CSARDLSGRENTQYF. CDR3 coding DNA: TGCAGTGCTAGAGACCTTAGCGGGAGGGAGAATACGCAGTATTTT.

The chain joins TRBV20-1 to TRBJ1-5; D perhaps matches TRBD1 (5 bases). The V end was cut by 6 bases, the J end by 0 bases, with 12 bases between. In germline, CDR1 is DFQATT, CDR2 SNEGSKA (reference sequence). This CDR3 has 14 amino acids. This CDR3 reads CSARGGYSNQPQHF. The DNA of the CDR3 is TGCAGTGCAAGGGGAGGCTATAGCAATCAGCCCCAGCATTTT.

The chain carries TRBV20-1 and TRBJ1-2; D remains ambiguous. Germline V gene data show CDR1 as DFQATT and CDR2 as SNEGSKA (reference sequence). Between the trimmed V and J ends, which lost 2 bases and 3 bases, there was a span of 16 bases. The CDR3 is 15 amino acids. Written as DNA, the CDR3 is TGCAGTGCTAGATATCGGACTCCAAGGCACTATGGCTACACCTTC. This sequence encodes CSARYRTPRHYGYTF.

This clonotype was seen a handful of times. The chain carries TRBV28 and TRBJ1-5, with 11 bases fitting TRBD1. CDR1 and CDR2 from the germline V gene are MDHEN and SYDVKM. The CDR3 is made up of 16 amino acids. Germline trimming cut 6 bases from V and 5 bases from J; bases unmatched to any gene: 9. The CDR3 DNA sequence: TGTGCCAGCAGCCGAACCGGGACAGGGGGGCATCAGCCCCAGCATTTT. It codes for CASSRTGTGGHQPQHF.

This clonotype has just a few counts. This chain links TRBV6-1 with TRBJ2-7; 7 bases are shared with TRBD1. Trimming at V came to 6 bases and at J to 0 bases, leaving 2 bases not matched to a gene. Germline V CDR1 and CDR2: MNHNS, SASEGT. The CDR3 spans 13 residues. Here the CDR3 reads CASRDRSSYEQYF. The CDR3 DNA sequence: TGTGCCAGCAGGGACAGGAGCTCCTACGAGCAGTACTTC.

This chain joins TRBV7-3 and TRBJ2-7; 8 bases are shared with TRBD2. Germline CDR1 SGHTA, CDR2 FQGTGA. CDR3 length equals 15 residues. The ends lost 5 bases at V and 5 bases at J; junction bases unmatched: 11. This CDR3 reads CASSDRPGTRDEQYF. For the CDR3, the DNA is TGTGCCAGCAGCGACCGGCCCGGGACTAGGGACGAGCAGTACTTC.

The chain recombines TRBV20-1 with TRBJ2-1; D call uncertain. CDR3 length: 14 residues. The V gene's germline CDR1 is DFQATT and CDR2 SNEGSKA (reference sequence). The V end lost 6 bases, the J end lost 6 bases, and 18 bases lay between the germline ends. CDR3 residues: CSAGRAGSSNEQFF. Written as DNA, the CDR3 is TGCAGTGCAGGACGGGCAGGTTCGTCCAATGAGCAGTTCTTC.

The sample holds a few counts of this clonotype. This chain uses TRBV6-2 or TRBV6-3 with TRBJ1-1, with TRBD1 matching 7 bases. The CDR3 totals 15 residues. CDR1 and CDR2 (germline): MNHEY, SVGEGT. The V and J ends lost 5 bases and 0 bases, in that order; junction bases with no gene match: 6. CDR3 bases: TGTGCCAGCAGTCCCCACAGGGGCATGAACACTGAAGCTTTCTTT. Translated, it gives CASSPHRGMNTEAFF.

This clonotype was seen more than once but under ten times. The chain employs TRBV20-1 and TRBJ1-5; no firm D call. V was cut by 6 bases and J by 2 bases, with 14 bases left in between. CDR1 is DFQATT, CDR2 SNEGSKA, per germline (reference sequence). This CDR3 is built from 14 residues. The CDR3 loop is CSASGGGRNQPQHF. The CDR3 region has the DNA TGCAGTGCCTCAGGTGGAGGCCGCAATCAGCCCCAGCATTTT.

V usage is TRBV2 and J usage is TRBJ2-7; D uncertain. The germline gives CDR1 SNHLY, CDR2 FYNNEI. V lost 6 bases, J lost 5 bases, and 11 bases lay in between. This CDR3 has 12 residues. The CDR3 sequence is CASRQSGHEQYF. The CDR3 DNA follows: TGTGCCAGCAGACAGTCTGGCCACGAGCAGTACTTC.

The chain is built from TRBV19 and TRBJ1-1, with 8 bases matching TRBD1. V shed 6 bases and J 5 bases; nucleotides not matched to a gene: 5. CDR1 is LNHDA, CDR2 SQIVND, per germline (reference sequence). This CDR3 contains 13 residues. CDR3 protein: CASRAQGATEAFF. In nucleotides, the CDR3 is TGTGCCAGTAGGGCGCAGGGGGCTACTGAAGCTTTCTTT.

This clonotype was recorded only once. The chain joins TRBV10-2 to TRBJ1-2; D might be TRBD1 (6 bases). Between the trimmed V and J ends, which lost 8 bases and 4 bases, there was a span of 17 bases. This CDR3 is built from 14 residues. Germline V gives CDR1 WSHSY, CDR2 SAAADI. The CDR3 loop reads CASSRDISGYGYTF. The CDR3 DNA follows: TGCGCCAGCTCCCGGGACATCAGCGGCTATGGCTACACCTTC.

The chain has TRBV29-1 and TRBJ2-3, with 9 bases lining up with TRBD2. The CDR3 spans 14 residues. The germline V gene has CDR1 SQVTM and CDR2 ANQGSEA. After removal of 7 bases from V and 6 bases from J, the junction contained 11 bases not matched to a gene. The CDR3 DNA follows: TGCAGCGCCGAAGTGGCGGGAGGGCCGGATACGCAGTATTTT. It translates to CSAEVAGGPDTQYF.